This T cell receptor beta chain was found in a study of Graves' ophthalmopathy and Graves' hyperthyroidism. As for the study in general: Specimen type is peripheral blood, obtained at initial diagnosis before any treatment.

Researchers took RNA transcripts and amplified TCR beta CDR3 regions from them. After a first-round RT-PCR with HTBI primers, a second-round multiplex PCR was run. TCRdb independently ran MiXCR on the multiplex PCR reads; one entry per CDR3 protein. In the table there are hundreds of thousands of distinct CDR3 sequences, around 20% of which are singletons. The study's findings and limits: A majority of expanded thyroid clonotypes exceeding 0.001 frequency were likewise present in blood. Ophthalmopathy progression cases were predicted by the model with approximately 66% sensitivity and 72% to 85% specificity. A 13-signature model separated ophthalmopathy from stable hyperthyroidism, reaching approximately 88% sensitivity and about 81% specificity cross-validated.

In this sample, this clonotype turned up many times. Its cognate antigen is unknown. CDR3 length equals 15 residues. Trimming left V 4 bases short and J 1 base short, with 13 bases between. Germline V gene lookup returns CDR1 MNHEY and CDR2 SVGEGT. Sequenced: peripheral blood. The J gene is TRBJ2-5, the V gene TRBV6-2 or TRBV6-3, with unresolved D. The sequence derives from a young woman with stable Graves' hyperthyroidism. CDR3 in DNA: TGTGCCAGCAGTTGCTCCTCGCCAGGCCAAGAGACCCAGTACTTC. It is translated as CASSCSSPGQETQYF.